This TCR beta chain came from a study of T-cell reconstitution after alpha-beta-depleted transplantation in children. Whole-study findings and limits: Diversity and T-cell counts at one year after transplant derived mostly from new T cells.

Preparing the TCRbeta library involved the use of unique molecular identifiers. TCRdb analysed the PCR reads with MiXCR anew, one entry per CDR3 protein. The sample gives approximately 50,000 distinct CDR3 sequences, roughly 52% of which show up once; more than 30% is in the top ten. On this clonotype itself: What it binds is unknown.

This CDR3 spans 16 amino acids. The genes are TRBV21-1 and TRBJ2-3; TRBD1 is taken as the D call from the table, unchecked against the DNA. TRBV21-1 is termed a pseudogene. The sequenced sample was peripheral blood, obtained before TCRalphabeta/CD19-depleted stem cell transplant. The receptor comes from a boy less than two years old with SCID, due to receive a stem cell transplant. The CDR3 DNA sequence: TGTGCCAGCAGCAAAGGTCGGACAGTAGACACAGATACGCAGTATTTT. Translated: CASSKGRTVDTDTQYF.